A single sample is the source of the 15 T cell receptor beta chains below, sequenced in a study of cytomegalovirus exposure and HLA in healthy donors. The PCR employed 60 Vbeta primers together with 13 Jbeta primers. Sequencing used immunoSEQ multiplex PCR; TCRdb keeps in-frame clones, though not all of them. The sample includes fewer than 140,000 clones, about 70% of them seen just once. Sequenced sample: PBMCs. These receptors were taken from a female donor in good health and CMV-seronegative.

V and J are TRBV7-9 and TRBJ1-1; unclear D gene. V lost 5 bases to trimming and J lost 5 bases, with 15 bases between them. Germline CDR1 is SEHNR and CDR2 is FQNEAQ (reference sequence). This CDR3 has 14 residues. CDR3 residues: CASSARAGGTEAFF. The CDR3 region has the DNA TGTGCCAGCAGCGCCCGAGCAGGAGGAACTGAAGCTTTCTTT. The variable domain in full, completed from reference TRBV7-9 and TRBJ1-1, reads DTGVSQNPRHKITKRGQNVTFRCDPISEHNRLYWYRQTLGQGPEFLTYFQNEAQLEKSRLLSDRFSAERPKGSFSTLEIQRTEQGDSAMYLCASSARAGGTEAFFGQGTRLTVV.

The rearrangement uses TRBV6-5 and TRBJ2-5; 8 bases are shared with TRBD1. TRBJ2-7 explains the end of the DNA better; the J call may be wrong. Germline CDR1 reads MNHEY; CDR2 reads SVGAGI. The CDR3 sequence is 15 residues long. CDR3 amino acids: CASSSRTGIAYEQYF. The DNA of the CDR3 is TGTGCCAGCAGCTCCCGGACAGGGATCGCCTACGAGCAGTACTTC.

V usage is TRBV11-3 and J usage is TRBJ2-1, with D perhaps TRBD2 (5 bases). Germline CDR1 is SGHNT and CDR2 is YENEEA. CDR3 length: 15 amino acids. Trimming removed 1 base from V and 8 bases from J, with 15 bases in between. The CDR3 coding sequence is TGTGCCAGCAGCTTAGTGGGCGGTAAGGACTATGAGCAGTTCTTC. Translated, it gives CASSLVGGKDYEQFF. The full variable domain, rest sourced from reference TRBV11-3 and TRBJ2-1, is EAGVVQSPRYKIIEKKQPVAFWCNPISGHNTLYWYLQNLGQGPELLIRYENEEAVDDSQLPKDRFSAERLKGVDSTLKIQPAELGDSAVYLCASSLVGGKDYEQFFGPGTRLTVL.

The chain is built from TRBV19 and TRBJ2-7; D might be TRBD2 (6 bases). The CDR3 is 15 amino acids. Trimming left V 1 base short and J 2 bases short, with 12 bases between. CDR1 and CDR2 from the germline V gene are LNHDA and SQIVND (reference sequence). CDR3 coding DNA: TGTGCCAGTAGTATAGCTAGCGAGTCCGCCTACGAGCAGTACTTC. This gives the protein CASSIASESAYEQYF.

The J gene is TRBJ1-4, the V gene TRBV5-1, with a tentative D call TRBD1 (5 bases). Looked up from germline, CDR1 is SGHRS and CDR2 is YFSETQ. The V gene lost 3 bases and the J gene lost 3 bases, with 9 bases spanning the gap. CDR3 length: 14 amino acids. CDR3 DNA: TGCGCCAGCAGCTCCCAGGGTCCTAATGAAAAACTGTTTTTT. It is translated as CASSSQGPNEKLFF.

This clone is a singleton in its sample. V and J are TRBV28 and TRBJ2-2; 7 bases match TRBD2. The CDR3 spans 15 residues. Germline-derived CDR1 and CDR2 are MDHEN and SYDVKM. Trimming cost V 3 bases and J 2 bases; bases outside gene matches: 3. The CDR3 nucleotides are TGTGCCAGCAGTTTGAGAGCGGGAAACACCGGGGAGCTGTTTTTT. Translated, it gives CASSLRAGNTGELFF.

The chain carries TRBV7-2 and TRBJ2-3; 9 bases agree with TRBD2. The ends lost 6 bases at V and 2 bases at J; junction bases unmatched: 6. Germline assignment: CDR1 SGHTA and CDR2 FQGNSA. CDR3 size: 15 residues. The CDR3 DNA reads TGTGCCAGCAGTCCAACTAGCGGGTTCACAGATACGCAGTATTTT. It codes for CASSPTSGFTDTQYF. Combining the CDR3 with reference TRBV7-2 and TRBJ2-3 gives the whole variable domain GAGVSQSPSNKVTEKGKDVELRCDPISGHTALYWYRQSLGQGLEFLIYFQGNSAPDKSGLPSDRFSAERTGGSVSTLTIQRTQQEDSAVYLCASSPTSGFTDTQYFGPGTRLTVL.

The rearrangement uses TRBV18 and TRBJ2-6; 8 nucleotides agree with TRBD1. There are 16 residues in the CDR3. The germline gives CDR1 KGHSH, CDR2 LQKENI. Trimming removed 5 bases from V and 3 bases from J; junction bases left unmatched: 6. Here the CDR3 DNA reads TGTGCCAGCTCAAAGGACAGGGCTGGTGGGGCCAACGTCCTGACTTTC. Amino acids: CASSKDRAGGANVLTF.

J is TRBJ2-3 and V is TRBV19; D might be TRBD2 (6 bases). V lost 2 bases and J 2 bases, leaving 8 bases between the germline ends. The CDR3 is 14 amino acids. Germline loops: CDR1 LNHDA, CDR2 SQIVND (reference sequence). The CDR3 DNA sequence: TGTGCCAGTAGTATACTAGCGCTCACAGATACGCAGTATTTT. Translating it yields CASSILALTDTQYF.

This sequence joins TRBV7-9 and TRBJ1-1; D call uncertain. Per germline, CDR1 SEHNR and CDR2 FQNEAQ (reference sequence). Between the trimmed V and J ends, which lost 1 base and 1 base, there was a span of 7 bases. The CDR3 covers 14 residues. CDR3 in DNA: TGTGCCAGCAGCTTAGGCGCTGGGAACACTGAAGCTTTCTTT. It yields the protein CASSLGAGNTEAFF.

V gene TRBV10-3 combines with J gene TRBJ2-2; 14 bases are a match to TRBD2. CDR1 ENHRY and CDR2 SYGVKD come from the germline V gene. The V gene end was trimmed by 6 bases and the J gene end by 2 bases; junction bases not matched to a gene: 11. This CDR3 region has 19 residues. As DNA, the CDR3 is TGTGCCATCAGCCCAATCCCGGGACTAGCGGGAGTAAACACCGGGGAGCTGTTTTTT. Translation gives CAISPIPGLAGVNTGELFF.

This clone was seen a single time. This rearrangement joins TRBV6-1 to TRBJ1-5; the D gene is possibly TRBD1 (5 bases). The V gene lost 5 bases and the J gene lost 4 bases, with 15 bases spanning the gap. The length of the CDR3 is 15 residues. Germline V gene data show CDR1 as MNHNS and CDR2 as SASEGT. CDR3 loop: CASSLGRGPNQPQHF. The CDR3, as DNA: TGTGCCAGCAGTCTGGGGAGGGGACCGAATCAGCCCCAGCATTTT.

The J gene is TRBJ2-3, the V gene TRBV11-2; a weak D match, TRBD2 (6 bases). The CDR3 loop spans 15 amino acids. V was trimmed by 7 bases and J by 1 base, leaving 15 bases between them. Germline-derived CDR1 and CDR2 are SGHAT and FQNNGV. The CDR3 region has the DNA TGTGCCAGCACTGAACTAGCCCACCGCACAGATACGCAGTATTTT. Its protein is CASTELAHRTDTQYF.

This chain connects TRBV11-2 to TRBJ1-3, with D uncertain. The CDR3 runs to 16 residues. Germline loops: CDR1 SGHAT, CDR2 FQNNGV. V was shortened by 4 bases and J by 0 bases, with 13 bases between the two germline ends. CDR3 protein: CASSSNHWSSGNTIYF. The CDR3 coding sequence is TGTGCCAGCAGCTCCAATCACTGGTCCTCTGGAAACACCATATATTTT.

The rearrangement links TRBV27 to TRBJ2-5; TRBD2 matches at 7 bases. The length of the CDR3 is 14 residues. V was clipped by 0 bases and J by 6 bases; unmatched bases: 4. Germline CDR1 and CDR2: MNHEY and SMNVEV (reference sequence). As DNA, the CDR3 is TGTGCCAGCAGTTTATCTAGCGGGTATCAGACCCAGTACTTC. It encodes CASSLSSGYQTQYF.